This TCR beta chain was sequenced in a study of T cell responses to AZD1222 COVID-19 vaccine. Data came from immunoSEQ multiplex PCR; TCRdb stores just in-frame clones and leaves some out. This sample carries 180,000 or so clones, around 95% of them seen once, and the ten largest clones take 0.64%. Study-wide results and caveats: Without day 14 samples, only post-peak T cell repertoires were studied.

Notes on this clone: The antigen is undetermined.

V lost 5 bases to trimming and J lost 8 bases; unmatched junction nucleotides: 5. The CDR3 covers 12 residues. Germline V gives CDR1 GTSNPN, CDR2 SVGIG (reference sequence). The sequence was obtained from an adult in good health. The material sequenced was peripheral blood, taken on day 0 of AZD1222 vaccination. The rearrangement joins TRBV30 to TRBJ2-2, with 7 bases aligning to TRBD2. The CDR3 DNA follows: TGTGCCTGGGCTAGCGGAATGGGGGAGCTGTTTTTT. This sequence encodes CAWASGMGELFF.